A selection of T cell receptor beta chains follows, all from one sample in a study of T cell responses to AZD1222 COVID-19 vaccine. Method: immunoSEQ multiplex PCR; TCRdb's copy keeps in-frame clones and lacks some. The sample shows some 130,000 clones, around 90% of them seen only once. The sample here was peripheral blood, taken on day 0 of AZD1222 vaccination. The source is an adult in good health. CDR3s include the opening cysteine and the closing phenylalanine or tryptophan. The D gene is left open where the match is weak. Rows give clone size only sometimes, using once, few, many, or a class for an expanded clone.

j_gene: TRBJ1-1
abundance: once
d_gene: NA
v_gene: TRBV7-6
CDR3aa: CASSPARMNTEAFF
CDR3nt: TGTGCCAGCAGCCCAGCCCGCATGAACACTGAAGCTTTCTTT

j_gene: TRBJ1-1
abundance: NA
d_gene: TRBD1
v_gene: TRBV29-1
CDR3aa: CSVEGISGQVRTEAFF
CDR3nt: TGCAGCGTTGAAGGAATCTCTGGACAGGTGAGGACTGAAGCTTTCTTT

j_gene: TRBJ1-2
abundance: NA
d_gene: NA
v_gene: TRBV15
CDR3aa: CATQRTGLNYGYTF
CDR3nt: TGTGCCACCCAAAGAACAGGCCTTAACTATGGCTACACCTTC

j_gene: TRBJ2-5
abundance: NA
d_gene: NA
v_gene: TRBV7-2
CDR3aa: CASSLAGEGRRQETQYF
CDR3nt: TGTGCCAGCAGCTTAGCCGGCGAGGGGCGGAGGCAAGAGACCCAGTACTTC

j_gene: TRBJ1-1
abundance: NA
d_gene: TRBD1
v_gene: TRBV6-6
CDR3aa: CASSPTLNRGTHTEAFF
CDR3nt: TGTGCCAGCAGTCCGACATTAAACAGGGGGACTCACACTGAAGCTTTCTTT

j_gene: TRBJ2-5
abundance: NA
d_gene: TRBD1
v_gene: TRBV5-6
CDR3aa: CASSFGTAKETQYF
CDR3nt: TGTGCCAGCAGCTTTGGGACAGCGAAAGAGACCCAGTACTTC

j_gene: TRBJ2-1
abundance: NA
d_gene: TRBD1
v_gene: TRBV7-3
CDR3aa: CASSLQRQGLDNEQFF
CDR3nt: TGTGCCAGCAGCTTACAAAGACAGGGGTTGGACAATGAGCAGTTCTTC

j_gene: TRBJ1-2
abundance: NA
d_gene: NA
v_gene: TRBV4-2
CDR3aa: CASSQERGLWGYTF
CDR3nt: TGTGCCAGCAGCCAAGAGAGGGGCCTTTGGGGCTACACCTTC

j_gene: TRBJ1-5
abundance: NA
d_gene: TRBD1
v_gene: TRBV10-3
CDR3aa: CAISESKQDRVLSSQPQHF
CDR3nt: TGTGCCATCAGTGAGTCGAAACAGGACAGGGTCCTTTCCAGTCAGCCCCAGCATTTT

j_gene: TRBJ2-7
abundance: NA
d_gene: NA
v_gene: TRBV2
CDR3aa: CATLTRAEQYF
CDR3nt: TGTGCCACCCTTACGAGGGCGGAGCAGTACTTC

j_gene: TRBJ2-5
abundance: NA
d_gene: NA
v_gene: TRBV28
CDR3aa: CASSLGAGPETQYF
CDR3nt: TGTGCCAGCAGTTTAGGTGCAGGGCCAGAGACCCAGTACTTC

j_gene: TRBJ1-1
abundance: NA
d_gene: NA
v_gene: TRBV29-1
CDR3aa: CSANKGGTEAFF
CDR3nt: TGCAGCGCTAACAAGGGAGGAACTGAAGCTTTCTTT

j_gene: TRBJ2-1
abundance: NA
d_gene: TRBD2
v_gene: TRBV24-1
CDR3aa: CATSARGTSGRPANEQFF
CDR3nt: TGTGCCACCAGTGCCCGAGGAACTAGCGGGAGGCCTGCCAATGAGCAGTTCTTC

j_gene: TRBJ1-1
abundance: NA
d_gene: NA
v_gene: TRBV5-1
CDR3aa: CASATGPNTEAFF
CDR3nt: TGCGCCAGCGCCACAGGACCGAACACTGAAGCTTTCTTT

j_gene: TRBJ2-3
abundance: NA
d_gene: TRBD2
v_gene: TRBV7-4
CDR3aa: CASSLVTSGGEDTQYF
CDR3nt: TGTGCCAGCAGCTTAGTAACTAGCGGGGGGGAAGATACGCAGTATTTT

j_gene: TRBJ2-7
abundance: NA
d_gene: NA
v_gene: TRBV7-2
CDR3aa: CASSLQVLSYEQYF
CDR3nt: TGTGCCAGCAGCTTGCAGGTCCTCTCCTACGAGCAGTACTTC

j_gene: TRBJ1-2
abundance: NA
d_gene: TRBD1
v_gene: TRBV3-1/TRBV3-2
CDR3aa: CASSLQTGGIGNYGYTF
CDR3nt: TGTGCCAGCAGCCTCCAGACAGGGGGCATAGGGAACTATGGCTACACCTTC

j_gene: TRBJ1-6
abundance: few
d_gene: NA
v_gene: TRBV27
CDR3aa: CASSSGVSPLHF
CDR3nt: TGTGCCAGCTCCTCGGGCGTTTCACCCCTCCACTTT

j_gene: TRBJ2-2
abundance: once
d_gene: NA
v_gene: TRBV13
CDR3aa: CASSLDPGSFDGELFF
CDR3nt: TGTGCCAGCAGCCTAGACCCGGGTAGCTTCGACGGGGAGCTGTTTTTT

j_gene: TRBJ1-5
abundance: NA
d_gene: NA
v_gene: TRBV30
CDR3aa: CAWSDQVQPQHF
CDR3nt: TGTGCCTGGAGTGACCAGGTCCAGCCCCAGCATTTT

j_gene: TRBJ1-1
abundance: NA
d_gene: NA
v_gene: TRBV19
CDR3aa: CTSRVAGGKNTEAFF
CDR3nt: TGTACCAGTAGAGTCGCCGGGGGGAAGAACACTGAAGCTTTCTTT

j_gene: TRBJ2-4
abundance: once
d_gene: NA
v_gene: TRBV2
CDR3aa: CASSEVNLGRVKNIQYF
CDR3nt: TGTGCCAGCAGTGAAGTGAACTTGGGAAGGGTCAAAAACATTCAGTACTTC

j_gene: TRBJ1-3
abundance: NA
d_gene: NA
v_gene: TRBV11-2
CDR3aa: CASSSTGLAGNTIYF
CDR3nt: TGTGCCAGCAGCTCTACAGGGTTGGCTGGAAACACCATATATTTT

j_gene: TRBJ2-7
abundance: NA
d_gene: TRBD1
v_gene: TRBV24-1
CDR3aa: CATSDPGQGGEQYF
CDR3nt: TGTGCCACCAGTGATCCGGGACAGGGGGGTGAGCAGTACTTC

j_gene: TRBJ1-4
abundance: NA
d_gene: NA
v_gene: TRBV6-5
CDR3aa: CASSTQGLTNEKLFF
CDR3nt: TGTGCCAGCAGCACACAGGGATTAACTAATGAAAAACTGTTTTTT

j_gene: TRBJ1-1
abundance: NA
d_gene: NA
v_gene: TRBV13
CDR3aa: CASSSRISGGTEAFF
CDR3nt: TGTGCCAGCAGCTCCCGGATCTCGGGGGGCACTGAAGCTTTCTTT

j_gene: TRBJ1-3
abundance: once
d_gene: NA
v_gene: TRBV10-3
CDR3aa: CAISESIVTDSSGNTIYF
CDR3nt: TGTGCCATCAGTGAGTCAATCGTGACGGATAGCTCTGGAAACACCATATATTTT

j_gene: TRBJ1-1
abundance: NA
d_gene: TRBD1
v_gene: TRBV23-1
CDR3aa: CATPAGQGDYGTKNTEAFF
CDR3nt: TGCGCCACCCCGGCGGGACAGGGGGATTATGGCACAAAGAACACTGAAGCTTTCTTT

j_gene: TRBJ2-3
abundance: NA
d_gene: TRBD1
v_gene: TRBV13
CDR3aa: CASSFYTRRQGRTLTDTQYF
CDR3nt: TGTGCCAGCAGCTTTTATACGAGGCGACAGGGAAGGACTCTAACAGATACGCAGTATTTT

j_gene: TRBJ2-2
abundance: NA
d_gene: NA
v_gene: TRBV5-1
CDR3aa: CASSLDGTGELFF
CDR3nt: TGCGCCAGCAGCTTGGACGGCACCGGGGAGCTGTTTTTT

j_gene: TRBJ1-4
abundance: few
d_gene: NA
v_gene: TRBV5-1
CDR3aa: CASSPVGGTNEKLFF
CDR3nt: TGCGCCAGCAGCCCCGTCGGGGGAACTAATGAAAAACTGTTTTTT

j_gene: TRBJ1-2
abundance: once
d_gene: NA
v_gene: TRBV5-1
CDR3aa: CASKEGANYGYTF
CDR3nt: TGCGCCAGCAAGGAGGGGGCTAACTATGGCTACACCTTC

j_gene: TRBJ2-1
abundance: NA
d_gene: NA
v_gene: TRBV10-3
CDR3aa: CAVNERDEQFF
CDR3nt: TGTGCCGTGAATGAAAGGGATGAGCAGTTCTTC

j_gene: TRBJ1-2
abundance: NA
d_gene: NA
v_gene: TRBV18
CDR3aa: CASSPRMGAYGYTF
CDR3nt: TGTGCCAGCTCACCAAGAATGGGGGCCTACGGCTACACCTTC

j_gene: TRBJ2-7
abundance: once
d_gene: NA
v_gene: TRBV4-1
CDR3aa: CASSQGYLAHEQYF
CDR3nt: TGCGCCAGCAGCCAAGGATATTTAGCCCACGAGCAGTACTTC

j_gene: TRBJ1-1
abundance: NA
d_gene: NA
v_gene: TRBV5-5
CDR3aa: CASGAGNTEAFF
CDR3nt: TGTGCCAGCGGTGCGGGGAACACTGAAGCTTTCTTT

j_gene: TRBJ1-2
abundance: NA
d_gene: NA
v_gene: TRBV28
CDR3aa: CASSDTGTNGYTF
CDR3nt: TGTGCCAGCAGTGATACCGGGACCAATGGCTACACCTTC

j_gene: TRBJ1-2
abundance: NA
d_gene: TRBD1
v_gene: TRBV27
CDR3aa: CASSPRDRDGYTF
CDR3nt: TGTGCCAGCAGTCCCCGGGACAGGGATGGCTACACCTTC

j_gene: TRBJ1-5
abundance: NA
d_gene: NA
v_gene: TRBV19
CDR3aa: CASSMGGPQHF
CDR3nt: TGTGCCAGTAGTATGGGTGGGCCCCAGCATTTT

j_gene: TRBJ2-7
abundance: once
d_gene: TRBD2
v_gene: TRBV29-1
CDR3aa: CSVDGTPGLADRYEQYF
CDR3nt: TGCAGCGTTGACGGGACTCCCGGACTAGCGGACCGGTACGAGCAGTACTTC

j_gene: TRBJ2-3
abundance: NA
d_gene: TRBD2
v_gene: TRBV7-9
CDR3aa: CASSLGKLAGGPHTQYF
CDR3nt: TGTGCCAGCAGCTTAGGGAAATTAGCGGGAGGGCCCCATACGCAGTATTTT

j_gene: TRBJ1-1
abundance: NA
d_gene: NA
v_gene: TRBV5-1
CDR3aa: CASSPGGEKAFF
CDR3nt: TGCGCCAGCAGCCCGGGAGGGGAAAAGGCTTTCTTT

j_gene: TRBJ1-2
abundance: NA
d_gene: NA
v_gene: TRBV4-2
CDR3aa: CASSQDGGIGGYTF
CDR3nt: TGTGCCAGCAGCCAAGATGGGGGAATTGGGGGCTACACCTTC

j_gene: TRBJ1-1
abundance: NA
d_gene: NA
v_gene: TRBV9
CDR3aa: CASSVGHLAVNTEAFF
CDR3nt: TGTGCCAGCAGCGTGGGACACCTAGCCGTGAACACTGAAGCTTTCTTT

j_gene: TRBJ1-2
abundance: NA
d_gene: NA
v_gene: TRBV9
CDR3aa: CASSPPGGYGYTF
CDR3nt: TGTGCCAGCAGCCCCCCTGGGGGATATGGCTACACCTTC

j_gene: TRBJ2-7
abundance: NA
d_gene: NA
v_gene: TRBV6-5
CDR3aa: CALRSLYEQYF
CDR3nt: TGTGCCCTAAGATCCCTATACGAGCAGTACTTC

j_gene: TRBJ2-7
abundance: NA
d_gene: TRBD2
v_gene: TRBV6-6
CDR3aa: CASSRSGTSGSYYEQYF
CDR3nt: TGTGCCAGCAGTCGATCCGGGACTAGCGGGAGTTACTACGAGCAGTACTTC

j_gene: TRBJ2-3
abundance: NA
d_gene: NA
v_gene: TRBV30
CDR3aa: CAWTTSSDTQYF
CDR3nt: TGTGCCTGGACGACTAGTTCAGATACGCAGTATTTT

j_gene: TRBJ2-6
abundance: NA
d_gene: NA
v_gene: TRBV29-1
CDR3aa: CSGIFSSGANVLTF
CDR3nt: TGCAGCGGCATTTTTAGCTCTGGGGCCAACGTCCTGACTTTC

j_gene: TRBJ2-1
abundance: NA
d_gene: NA
v_gene: TRBV4-3
CDR3aa: CASSQDAGLSEQFF
CDR3nt: TGCGCCAGCAGCCAAGATGCGGGTTTAAGTGAGCAGTTCTTC

j_gene: TRBJ2-7
abundance: NA
d_gene: TRBD1
v_gene: TRBV29-1
CDR3aa: CSVGDSLSYEQYF
CDR3nt: TGCAGCGTTGGGGACAGTCTCTCCTACGAGCAGTACTTC

j_gene: TRBJ1-2
abundance: NA
d_gene: NA
v_gene: TRBV7-3
CDR3aa: CASSLRRDYGYTF
CDR3nt: TGTGCCAGCAGCTTAAGGCGTGACTATGGCTACACCTTC

j_gene: TRBJ1-4
abundance: NA
d_gene: NA
v_gene: TRBV19
CDR3aa: CASRGAGEKLFF
CDR3nt: TGTGCCAGTAGAGGGGCAGGTGAAAAACTGTTTTTT

j_gene: TRBJ2-1
abundance: NA
d_gene: NA
v_gene: TRBV5-4
CDR3aa: CASSLEPVANEQFF
CDR3nt: TGTGCCAGCAGCTTGGAACCAGTCGCCAATGAGCAGTTCTTC

j_gene: TRBJ2-7
abundance: NA
d_gene: NA
v_gene: TRBV23-1
CDR3aa: CASSRTGTAPYEQYF
CDR3nt: TGCGCCAGCAGTCGCACCGGGACTGCTCCCTACGAGCAGTACTTC

j_gene: TRBJ2-6
abundance: once
d_gene: NA
v_gene: TRBV4-2
CDR3aa: CASSQAGPDNPGANVLTF
CDR3nt: TGTGCCAGCAGCCAAGCTGGGCCTGACAATCCTGGGGCCAACGTCCTGACTTTC

j_gene: TRBJ2-7
abundance: NA
d_gene: NA
v_gene: TRBV27
CDR3aa: CASSRQSSYEQYF
CDR3nt: TGTGCCAGCAGTAGACAGAGCTCCTACGAGCAGTACTTC

j_gene: TRBJ1-2
abundance: NA
d_gene: NA
v_gene: TRBV4-1
CDR3aa: CASSHPSGYGYTF
CDR3nt: TGCGCCAGCAGCCACCCAAGCGGCTATGGCTACACCTTC

j_gene: TRBJ2-5
abundance: NA
d_gene: TRBD1
v_gene: TRBV29-1
CDR3aa: CSATLQGVQETQYF
CDR3nt: TGCAGCGCAACATTACAGGGGGTCCAAGAGACCCAGTACTTC